This T cell receptor (beta chain) emerged from a study of blood T cell repertoires in COVID-19. The data were produced by immunoSEQ multiplex PCR, yet TCRdb's version contains in-frame clones alone and is incomplete. The table lists fewer than 250,000 clones, around 83% of them singletons. Trimming removed 5 bases from V and 1 base from J; junction bases left unmatched: 9. CDR1 MDHEN and CDR2 SYDVKM come from the germline V gene. The CDR3 runs to 18 residues. This TCR derives from a woman aged 50 to 60 with acute or convalescent COVID-19. Sequencing was carried out using peripheral blood. The chain has TRBV28 and TRBJ2-1, with 12 bases fitting TRBD2. CDR3 region: CASSTGTSGRKSYNEQFF. In DNA form, the CDR3 reads TGTGCCAGCAGTACCGGGACTAGCGGGCGAAAGTCCTACAATGAGCAGTTCTTC.